The 20 T cell receptor beta chains below come from one sample, sequenced in a study of identical twins. TCRdb used MiXCR to reprocess the 5' RACE reads, holding one entry per CDR3 protein. The repertoire holds about 240,000 distinct CDR3 sequences, more than 9% seen once, with 9% to 10% in the top ten. The specimen was memory T cells sorted from blood. These receptors were obtained from a man aged 45-65 years in good health.

The chain combines TRBV18 with TRBJ1-1, with 9 bases fitting TRBD1. Germline values: CDR1 KGHSH, CDR2 LQKENI. This CDR3 comprises 16 residues. The J segment lost 3 bases and the V segment lost 5 bases, leaving 10 bases of the junction unmatched. The CDR3 reads CASSAQQGARDTEAFF. In DNA, the CDR3 is TGTGCCAGCTCAGCACAACAGGGGGCGCGTGACACTGAAGCTTTCTTT. Looking up the rest from reference TRBV18 and TRBJ1-1 gives the full variable domain: NAGVMQNPRHLVRRRGQEARLRCSPMKGHSHVYWYRQLPEEGLKFMVYLQKENIIDESGMPKERFSAEFPKEGPSILRIQQVVRGDSAAYFCASSAQQGARDTEAFFGQGTRLTVV.

In this sample, this clonotype turned up a few times. This chain connects TRBV4-1 to TRBJ2-4, with D possibly TRBD1 on 6 matching bases. V was cut by 0 bases and J by 8 bases, with 11 bases left in between. Germline V gives CDR1 MGHRA, CDR2 YSYEKL. This CDR3 spans 14 amino acids. The CDR3 region is CASSQDTGRYIQYF. The CDR3, as DNA: TGCGCCAGCAGCCAAGATACAGGGCGTTACATTCAGTACTTC.

This clonotype was observed at least ten times. The chain links TRBV5-1 to TRBJ2-1, with D perhaps TRBD2 (6 bases). V was shortened by 4 bases and J by 6 bases, with 23 bases between the two germline ends. The CDR3 sequence is 17 residues long. Germline CDR1 is SGHRS and CDR2 is YFSETQ. The CDR3 reads CASSQTAGRTGGNEQFF. CDR3 DNA: TGCGCCAGCAGCCAAACGGCCGGGAGAACTGGGGGCAATGAGCAGTTCTTC.

This clonotype is judged medium-sized. V gene TRBV7-3 combines with J gene TRBJ2-1; TRBD2 agrees at 7 bases. V lost 4 bases, J lost 7 bases, and 7 bases stayed unmatched. Germline CDR1 SGHTA, CDR2 FQGTGA. The CDR3 has 14 residues. The CDR3 bases are TGTGCCAGCAGCTCCCCGGGACTAAAGAATGAGCAGTTCTTC. Translating gives CASSSPGLKNEQFF.

There are many counts of this clonotype. The gene calls are TRBV12-3 or TRBV12-4 and TRBJ2-7; 11 nucleotides match TRBD1. The CDR3 spans 15 residues. Unmatched junction bases numbered 8, after V lost 5 bases and J lost 5 bases. The CDR3 coding sequence is TGTGCCAGCAGTCTATACGGACAGGGGGCAAACGAGCAGTACTTC. Translating gives CASSLYGQGANEQYF.

This clonotype was detected many times. The chain is built from TRBV28 and TRBJ1-1; D ambiguous. V dropped 1 base and J dropped 3 bases, with 6 bases sitting between them. Germline V gives CDR1 MDHEN, CDR2 SYDVKM. This CDR3 has 13 amino acids. CDR3 coding DNA: TGTGCCAGCAGTTTATATAAGGACACTGAAGCTTTCTTT. This encodes CASSLYKDTEAFF. Drawing the rest from reference TRBV28 and TRBJ1-1, the complete variable domain is DVKVTQSSRYLVKRTGEKVFLECVQDMDHENMFWYRQDPGLGLRLIYFSYDVKMKEKGDIPEGYSVSREKKERFSLILESASTNQTSMYLCASSLYKDTEAFFGQGTRLTVV.

There are a few counts of this clonotype. The J gene is TRBJ1-6, the V gene TRBV6-1, with unresolved D. The V and J ends lost 0 bases and 7 bases respectively, with 7 bases between them. The CDR3 extends over 14 amino acids. CDR1 and CDR2 from the germline V gene are MNHNS and SASEGT. The CDR3 protein is CASSEAGGNSPLHF. As DNA, the CDR3 is TGTGCCAGCAGTGAAGCAGGAGGGAATTCACCCCTCCACTTT.

V is TRBV29-1 and J is TRBJ2-5; 7 positions match TRBD1. There are 12 residues in the CDR3. Trimming cost V 5 bases and J 1 base; bases outside gene matches: 1. In germline, CDR1 is SQVTM, CDR2 ANQGSEA. CDR3 nucleotides: TGCAGCGTTCGGACAGGCCAAGAGACCCAGTACTTC. Translating gives CSVRTGQETQYF.

The chain employs TRBV20-1 and TRBJ1-1; 7 bases are a match to TRBD1. This CDR3 spans 15 amino acids. Germline V CDR1 and CDR2: DFQATT, SNEGSKA (reference sequence). V lost 3 bases to trimming and J lost 0 bases; unmatched junction nucleotides: 7. The CDR3 sequence is CSARETGFMNTEAFF. In nucleotides, the CDR3 is TGCAGTGCTAGGGAGACAGGGTTCATGAACACTGAAGCTTTCTTT.

The rearrangement joins TRBV7-6 to TRBJ2-7; 12 bases align to TRBD2. Germline-derived CDR1 and CDR2 are SGHVS and FNYEAQ. V lost 5 bases and J lost 7; bases outside the gene matches: 6. CDR3 length: 14 residues. This CDR3 is CASSLTSGGSEQYF. In DNA form, the CDR3 reads TGTGCCAGCAGCCTGACTAGCGGGGGATCGGAGCAGTACTTC.

Ten or more counts support this clonotype. The chain uses TRBV5-1 and TRBJ1-4; possibly TRBD1 for D (6 bases). CDR1 SGHRS and CDR2 YFSETQ come from the germline V gene. V lost 4 bases, J lost 8 bases, and 15 bases lay in between. The CDR3 has 14 residues. The CDR3 loop is CASSVSGAGEKLFF. The CDR3 DNA sequence: TGCGCCAGCAGCGTATCAGGGGCGGGAGAAAAACTGTTTTTT.

The CDR3 DNA reads as TGCAGTGCTAGAGTGGGAGCGGGGCGACAAGAGACCCAGTACTTC. It translates to CSARVGAGRQETQYF. The chain recombines TRBV20-1 with TRBJ2-5; 7 bases are a match to TRBD2. Germline-derived CDR1 and CDR2 are DFQATT and SNEGSKA (reference sequence). The CDR3 extends over 15 amino acids. Trimming took 1 base from V and 2 from J; bases not matched to a gene: 7.

This clonotype was found a few times. The V and J genes are TRBV6-2 or TRBV6-3 and TRBJ2-7; 7 bases fit TRBD1. V trimming: 7 bases; J trimming: 3 bases; junction bases outside the gene matches: 9. Germline CDR1 MNHEY, CDR2 SVGEGT. The CDR3 has 14 amino acids. The CDR3: CASTEQGSGYEQYF. CDR3 coding DNA: TGTGCCAGCACTGAACAGGGGTCCGGCTACGAGCAGTACTTC.

This clonotype was observed many times. The genes are TRBV6-2 or TRBV6-3 and TRBJ2-7, with TRBD1 matching 8 bases. Germline values: CDR1 MNHEY, CDR2 SVGEGT. This CDR3 region has 13 residues. The V gene end was trimmed by 6 bases and the J gene end by 3 bases; junction bases not matched to a gene: 4. The CDR3 loop is CASRGTGGYEQYF. The CDR3 nucleotides are TGTGCCAGCAGGGGGACAGGAGGCTACGAGCAGTACTTC.

This clonotype was seen repeatedly, ten times or more. The chain joins TRBV5-1 to TRBJ2-1, with D perhaps matching TRBD1 or TRBD2 (6 bases each). There are 14 residues in the CDR3. The germline gives CDR1 SGHRS, CDR2 YFSETQ. V lost 5 bases and J 3 bases, leaving 12 bases between the germline ends. The CDR3 coding sequence is TGCGCCAGCAGAGGGGGGTTAGACTACAATGAGCAGTTCTTC. Translated: CASRGGLDYNEQFF. The whole variable domain, remainder taken from reference TRBV5-1 and TRBJ2-1, is KAGVTQTPRYLIKTRGQQVTLSCSPISGHRSVSWYQQTPGQGLQFLFEYFSETQRNKGNFPGRFSGRQFSNSRSEMNVSTLELGDSALYLCASRGGLDYNEQFFGPGTRLTVL.

This clonotype was seen ten or more times. The chain recombines TRBV11-2 with TRBJ2-7; D remains unclear. This CDR3 is built from 15 residues. The germline V gene encodes CDR1 SGHAT and CDR2 FQNNGV. The ends were cut back, 0 bases at V and 2 bases at J, with 11 bases in the middle. CDR3 protein: CASSLDHSRTYEQYF. The CDR3 DNA reads TGTGCCAGCAGCTTAGATCACTCCAGGACCTACGAGCAGTACTTC.

The table lists this clonotype with many counts. The CDR3 DNA reads as TGCAGTGCCCCACAACAGGGATCAGTCAACACCATATATTTT. Amino acids: CSAPQQGSVNTIYF. This chain links TRBV20-1 with TRBJ1-3, with D possibly being TRBD1 (6 bases). V was pared by 6 bases and J by 7 bases, with 19 bases between. This CDR3 has 14 amino acids. CDR1 DFQATT and CDR2 SNEGSKA come from the germline V gene (reference sequence).

This clonotype was observed many times. J is TRBJ2-3 and V is TRBV12-3 or TRBV12-4; D unresolved. This CDR3 is built from 11 residues. V dropped 3 bases and J dropped 6 bases, with 4 bases sitting between them. The DNA of the CDR3 is TGTGCCAGCAGTTTCGGGGATACGCAGTATTTT. It codes for CASSFGDTQYF.

This clonotype occurred many times. V is TRBV25-1 and J is TRBJ2-4, with 11 bases identical to TRBD2. Trimming took 6 bases from V and 8 from J; bases not matched to a gene: 6. Looked up from germline, CDR1 is MGHDK and CDR2 is SYGVNS. The CDR3 runs to 14 residues. This CDR3 reads CASSVAGGVDIQYF. The CDR3 DNA sequence: TGTGCCAGCAGCGTAGCGGGGGGGGTGGACATTCAGTACTTC.

This clonotype has at least ten counts. This chain connects TRBV7-9 to TRBJ2-7; 10 bases match TRBD1. Germline V gives CDR1 SEHNR, CDR2 FQNEAQ (reference sequence). The CDR3 totals 14 residues. V shed 4 bases, J shed 3 bases, and the junction held 3 bases outside the gene matches. As DNA, the CDR3 is TGTGCCAGCAGCTCCGGGACAGGGGTCTACGAGCAGTACTTC. Its translation: CASSSGTGVYEQYF.